Below are 16 T cell receptor beta chains sequenced from a single sample in a study of radiation and T cells in renal cell carcinoma. Time point in this sample: baseline pretreatment blood. As to treatment: 15 Gy SBRT to primary tumor, nephrectomy 4 weeks later. Sequencing was performed with immunoSEQ multiplex PCR; in TCRdb, only in-frame clones are kept and a portion is missing. The profile shows tens of thousands of clones, about four fifths of them singletons. Material: blood, obtained from a patient whose treatment included radiotherapy and nephrectomy. The receptors here all came from a man aged 55 to 70 with renal cell carcinoma.

This clone was seen only a few times. V usage is TRBV2 and J usage is TRBJ2-2; 11 bases are a match to TRBD2. Trimming cost V 2 bases and J 5 bases; bases outside gene matches: 10. Germline CDR1 and CDR2: SNHLY and FYNNEI. The CDR3 spans 18 residues. The CDR3 DNA sequence: TGTGCCAGCAGTGAAAGGGCACTAGCGGGAGTGGGGACCGGGGAGCTGTTTTTT. It translates to CASSERALAGVGTGELFF.

The rearrangement links TRBV30 to TRBJ2-1; 7 bases match TRBD2. With 3 bases clipped from V and 0 bases from J, the junction kept 2 bases outside the gene matches. The CDR3 extends over 14 amino acids. Germline V gives CDR1 GTSNPN, CDR2 SVGIG (reference sequence). CDR3 nucleotides: TGTGCCTGGAGCCCTAGCGGCTCCTACAATGAGCAGTTCTTC. This gives the protein CAWSPSGSYNEQFF.

The chain uses TRBV18 and TRBJ2-1; weak D call: TRBD1 (6 bases). The CDR3 loop spans 17 amino acids. Germline values: CDR1 KGHSH, CDR2 LQKENI. V was trimmed by 3 bases and J by 0 bases, leaving 15 bases between them. CDR3 sequence: CASSPLTGTNSYNEQFF. The CDR3 DNA reads as TGTGCCAGCTCACCTCTAACCGGGACAAACTCCTACAATGAGCAGTTCTTC.

The J gene is TRBJ2-4, the V gene TRBV30; D may correspond to TRBD1 or TRBD2 (6 bases each). Germline V gene sequence: CDR1 GTSNPN, CDR2 SVGIG (reference sequence). This CDR3 has 17 amino acids. Deletions cut 0 bases from V and 0 bases from J, with 15 bases between. Here the CDR3 DNA reads TGTGCCTGGAGTGTAGGGAGGACAGCCATAGCCAAAAACATTCAGTACTTC. Residues: CAWSVGRTAIAKNIQYF.

The V and J genes are TRBV6-1 and TRBJ2-7; 8 bases are shared with TRBD1. Germline CDR1 reads MNHNS; CDR2 reads SASEGT. This CDR3 contains 16 residues. With 3 bases clipped from V and 2 bases from J, the junction kept 9 bases outside the gene matches. CDR3 residues: CASSEAPAGGTYEQYF. The DNA of the CDR3 is TGTGCCAGCAGTGAGGCCCCGGCAGGGGGCACCTACGAGCAGTACTTC.

V is TRBV7-2 and J is TRBJ2-5; 10 nucleotides line up with TRBD1. The length of the CDR3 is 14 residues. J lost 5 bases, V lost 3 bases, and 3 bases had no gene match. Germline V CDR1 and CDR2: SGHTA, FQGNSA. CDR3 sequence: CASSFDRGPETQYF. In DNA form, the CDR3 reads TGTGCCAGCAGCTTTGACAGGGGGCCCGAGACCCAGTACTTC.

V usage is TRBV10-3 and J usage is TRBJ2-7; a possible D gene is TRBD2 (5 bases). CDR1 and CDR2 (germline): ENHRY, SYGVKD. Trimming stripped 4 bases from V and 5 bases from J, with 6 bases between. The CDR3 sequence is 11 residues long. DNA for the CDR3: TGTGCCATCAGTGGGCGGGACGAGCAGTACTTC. Its translation is CAISGRDEQYF.

The gene calls are TRBV10-3 and TRBJ2-2; 9 bases line up with TRBD2. J was trimmed by 1 base and V by 4 bases; bases with no gene match: 4. The CDR3 has 16 residues. CDR1 and CDR2 from the germline V gene are ENHRY and SYGVKD. This CDR3 reads CAISVARGGNTGELFF. CDR3 sequence (DNA): TGTGCCATCAGTGTGGCGCGGGGGGGGAACACCGGGGAGCTGTTTTTT.

The chain is built from TRBV18 and TRBJ2-1; D remains ambiguous. The CDR3 sequence is 12 residues long. The germline V gene has CDR1 KGHSH and CDR2 LQKENI. V dropped 2 bases and J dropped 3 bases, with 2 bases sitting between them. CDR3 region: CASSPSYNEQFF. Written as DNA, the CDR3 is TGTGCCAGCTCACCAAGCTACAATGAGCAGTTCTTC.

This clone occurred a few times. This sequence joins TRBV5-1 and TRBJ2-5; D may be TRBD1 (5 bases). V was pared by 0 bases and J by 6 bases, with 9 bases between. This CDR3 is built from 13 residues. Per the germline V gene, CDR1 is SGHRS and CDR2 is YFSETQ. The CDR3 nucleotides read TGCGCCAGCAGCTTGGTAAGGGGTCAGACCCAGTACTTC. Translation gives CASSLVRGQTQYF.

This clone was found a few times. The chain carries TRBV27 and TRBJ2-7, with 13 bases aligning to TRBD2. Germline V gene lookup returns CDR1 MNHEY and CDR2 SMNVEV (reference sequence). The junction had 8 bases not matched to a gene; V was cut back by 5 bases and J by 4 bases. The CDR3 covers 16 residues. In DNA form, the CDR3 reads TGTGCCAGCAGTCCCCTGGGACTAGCGGGAATGTACGAGCAGTACTTC. Amino acids: CASSPLGLAGMYEQYF.

This clone was observed a few times. The chain carries TRBV6-1 and TRBJ1-5, with 8 bases that match TRBD1. Trimming took 7 bases from V and 2 from J; bases not matched to a gene: 4. CDR1 MNHNS and CDR2 SASEGT come from the germline V gene. This CDR3 is built from 14 residues. The CDR3 is CASTRGRGNQPQHF. The CDR3 DNA reads TGTGCCAGCACCAGGGGGCGAGGCAATCAGCCCCAGCATTTT.

The chain employs TRBV7-9 and TRBJ1-2; D might be TRBD1 (6 bases). The CDR3 runs 14 residues. Trimming stripped 1 base from V and 5 bases from J, with 11 bases between. The germline V gene has CDR1 SEHNR and CDR2 FQNEAQ (reference sequence). The CDR3 loop is CASSLGEGGYGYTF. CDR3 in DNA: TGTGCCAGCAGCTTAGGCGAGGGGGGATATGGCTACACCTTC.

The chain employs TRBV5-1 and TRBJ2-5, with 8 bases lining up with TRBD2. With 4 bases clipped from V and 6 bases from J, the junction kept 14 bases outside the gene matches. The germline gives CDR1 SGHRS, CDR2 YFSETQ. CDR3 length equals 16 residues. CDR3 in amino acids: CASSPGRGAGEQTQYF. DNA for the CDR3: TGCGCCAGCAGCCCGGGCCGAGGAGCGGGAGAGCAGACCCAGTACTTC. The variable domain in full, completed from reference TRBV5-1 and TRBJ2-5, reads KAGVTQTPRYLIKTRGQQVTLSCSPISGHRSVSWYQQTPGQGLQFLFEYFSETQRNKGNFPGRFSGRQFSNSRSEMNVSTLELGDSALYLCASSPGRGAGEQTQYFGPGTRLLVL.

The V call is TRBV5-1, the J call TRBJ2-2; 7 nucleotides align to TRBD1. V dropped 0 bases and J dropped 6; count of bases not matched to a gene: 5. Germline V lookup: CDR1 SGHRS, CDR2 YFSETQ. The CDR3 covers 15 residues. The CDR3: CASSLVAGGSGELFF. The CDR3 bases are TGCGCCAGCAGCTTGGTGGCAGGGGGATCCGGGGAGCTGTTTTTT.

The V and J genes are TRBV28 and TRBJ1-2; D call uncertain. Between the trimmed V and J ends, which lost 3 bases and 8 bases, there was a span of 10 bases. CDR3 size: 12 residues. CDR1 is MDHEN and CDR2 is SYDVKM in the germline V gene. Here the CDR3 reads CASSFYPGGYTF. DNA for the CDR3: TGTGCCAGCAGTTTTTACCCTGGGGGCTACACCTTC.